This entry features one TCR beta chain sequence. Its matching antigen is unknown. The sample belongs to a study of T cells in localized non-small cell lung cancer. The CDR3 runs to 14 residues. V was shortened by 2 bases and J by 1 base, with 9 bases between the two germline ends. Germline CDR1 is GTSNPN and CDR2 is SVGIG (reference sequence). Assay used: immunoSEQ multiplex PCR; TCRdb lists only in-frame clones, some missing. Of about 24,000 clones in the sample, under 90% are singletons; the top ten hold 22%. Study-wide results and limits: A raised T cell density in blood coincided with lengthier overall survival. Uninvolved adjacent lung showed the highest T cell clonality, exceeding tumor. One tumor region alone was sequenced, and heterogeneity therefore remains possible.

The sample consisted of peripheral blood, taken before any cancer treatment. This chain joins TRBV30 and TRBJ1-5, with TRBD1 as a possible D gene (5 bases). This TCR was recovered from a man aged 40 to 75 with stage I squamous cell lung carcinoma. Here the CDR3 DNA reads TGTGCCTGGAGTACAGGTGCAAGCAATCAGCCCCAGCATTTT. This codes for CAWSTGASNQPQHF.